This T cell receptor (beta chain) appears in the sequencing data of a study of blood T cell repertoires in COVID-19. Across the whole study: The cDNA or gDNA used as material had been derived from T cells, B-cell-depleted T cells, or PBMCs.

Enrolled through a virtual design, the participants were between roughly 18 and 90 years of age and came from 24 US areas. Here immunoSEQ multiplex PCR was the method, and the copy in TCRdb shows in-frame clones only, minus some. The sample holds a few hundred thousand clones; 90% to 95% are singletons and the top ten take 0.95% to 1.5%. The CDR3 is 15 residues long. The germline CDR1 and CDR2 sequences are SNHLY and FYNNEI. Trimming cost V 8 bases and J 2 bases, with 19 bases left between them. The gene calls are TRBV2 and TRBJ2-7; D is perhaps TRBD1 (6 bases). The receptor was derived from a human donor in a cohort exposed to, infected with or recovered from COVID-19 (not recorded which). The donor label of this sample is uncertain. The sample taken for sequencing was PBMCs or T cells enriched from blood (not recorded which). The DNA for the CDR3 is TGTGCCAGCCGAACCGGGACATTTACTACCTACGAGCAGTACTTC. This codes for CASRTGTFTTYEQYF.